The T cell receptor beta chain described here comes from a study of breast tumors, draining lymph nodes, adjacent tissues. Samples came from axillary lymph nodes draining the breast cancer. General observations from the study: Luminal-like breast cancer showed significantly higher tumor–nontumor repertoire similarity than basal-like. Most tumor T cells seemingly derive from lymph node, then expand in tumor. Tumor repertoires ranked between lymph nodes and nontumor tissue in diversity, with V and J gene preferences. That most tumor T cells come from lymph nodes remained unproven.

This clonotype was detected ten times or more. The antigen is unknown. TCRdb reprocessed the multiplex PCR reads via MiXCR and lists one record per CDR3 protein. This table has about 230,000 distinct CDR3 sequences, about 30% appearing once. J was trimmed by 8 bases and V by 1 base; bases with no gene match: 6. From germline, CDR1 is SEHNR and CDR2 FQNEAQ (reference sequence). The CDR3 runs to 14 residues. The sequenced sample was axillary lymph node tissue. The TCR comes from a female donor with breast cancer. Some clones in this sample may be carry-over from other donors' samples. V gene TRBV7-9 combines with J gene TRBJ1-2; 8 bases line up with TRBD1. DNA for the CDR3: TGTGCCAGCAGCTTAGGGACAGGGCCCCTAGGCTACACCTTC. The encoded protein is CASSLGTGPLGYTF. The whole variable domain, filled in from reference TRBV7-9 and TRBJ1-2, reads DTGVSQNPRHKITKRGQNVTFRCDPISEHNRLYWYRQTLGQGPEFLTYFQNEAQLEKSRLLSDRFSAERPKGSFSTLEIQRTEQGDSAMYLCASSLGTGPLGYTFGSGTRLTVV.